The clone carrying this T cell receptor (beta chain) was detected only once. The sequencing template was cDNA reverse transcribed from extracted RNA. Sequencing used immunoSEQ multiplex PCR; TCRdb keeps in-frame clones, though not all of them. The data hold about 220,000 clones, with approximately 57% observed a single time. This specimen comes from a study of CD8+ T cells in alopecia areata. Treatment indicated: oral pan-JAK inhibitor, 5-10 mg twice daily. The receptor was isolated from a human donor with alopecia areata. The sample consisted of CD4+ T cells sorted from blood, taken at week 4, from a patient treated with tofacitinib.

The CDR3 sequence is CASSPRGGAAYEQYF. The CDR3 DNA reads TGTGCCAGCAGCCCACGGGGTGGGGCAGCTTACGAGCAGTACTTC. The rearrangement joins TRBV9 to TRBJ2-7; D may match TRBD1 or TRBD2 (5 bases each). The germline V and J ends were trimmed by 4 bases and 4 bases, with 18 bases remaining between them. Germline V CDR1 and CDR2: SGDLS, YYNGEE. The CDR3 has 15 amino acids.